This T cell receptor (beta chain) was documented in a study of T-cell memory formation after mild COVID-19. Turning to the study itself: For the most part, TCR clusters were specific to one donor. Study-wide findings and caveats: There were some responding clones in pre-infection memory, which suggested that cross-reactive memory had joined.

Trimming removed 2 bases at V and 2 bases at J, with 7 bases between. Germline lookup yields CDR1 DFQATT and CDR2 SNEGSKA (reference sequence). The CDR3 sequence is 13 residues long. A 5'RACE reaction primed in the constant segment made cDNA libraries of TCR alpha and TCR beta, and these carried sample barcodes and UMIs. Using its own MiXCR run on the 5' RACE reads, TCRdb lists one record per CDR3 protein. This sample has some 88,000 distinct CDR3 sequences, with approximately 23% found just once. As concerns this clonotype: What it recognizes is unknown.

V gene TRBV20-1 combines with J gene TRBJ2-1; no reliable D call. This sequence was found in a man between 18 and 29 years old who had mild COVID-19 (a few samples of this study predate the infection). Cell type and time point are not known. Sequenced sample: PBMCs or a T cell subset sorted from them (not recorded which). The CDR3 coding sequence is TGCAGTGCTAGACTAGTAACCTACAATGAGCAGTTCTTC. Residues: CSARLVTYNEQFF.